This is a list of T cell receptor beta chains from one sample in a study of shared clonotypes between healthy human individuals. Sequenced by immunoSEQ multiplex PCR; TCRdb stores in-frame clones only, minus some. Among about 1,900,000 clones listed, roughly 95% were seen once. The sample taken for sequencing was naive CD8+ T cells sorted from blood. These receptors all come from a man younger than 35 in good health. The CDR3 runs from the conserved cysteine through the conserved F or W. Clone size is stated in some rows and not others, as once, few, many or a class when expanded.

size: -; J: TRBJ2-7; V: TRBV5-6; length: 13; CDR3: CASSLPRGHEQYF
size: -; J: TRBJ2-5; V: TRBV2; length: 15; CDR3: CASSGLAGDGETQYF
size: once; J: TRBJ2-2; V: TRBV19; length: 12; CDR3: CASSKDTGELFF
size: -; J: TRBJ1-3; V: TRBV7-2; length: 11; CDR3: CASSSGNTIYF
size: -; J: TRBJ1-1; V: TRBV10-1; length: 17; CDR3: CASSEVAGGGMNTEAFF
size: -; J: TRBJ1-1; V: TRBV5-1; length: 16; CDR3: CASSSTSLGGGTEAFF
size: -; J: TRBJ2-3; V: TRBV29-1; length: 12; CDR3: CSVVWYTDTQYF
size: -; J: TRBJ2-7; V: TRBV7-2; length: 18; CDR3: CASSLGSASTGIGTSQYF
size: once; J: TRBJ2-7; V: TRBV19; length: 13; CDR3: CASSTDYSYEQYF
size: -; J: TRBJ2-7; V: TRBV11-2; length: 14; CDR3: CATAEVGDPYEQYF
size: -; J: TRBJ2-1; V: TRBV9; length: 15; CDR3: CASSPGTSGREEQFF
size: -; J: TRBJ2-7; V: TRBV10-2; length: 13; CDR3: CASSDGISYEQYF
size: -; J: TRBJ2-1; V: TRBV29-1; length: 13; CDR3: CSVELFSYNEQFF
size: -; J: TRBJ2-5; V: TRBV29-1; length: 16; CDR3: CSVEDRVGRAPGPQYF
size: -; J: TRBJ2-5; V: TRBV7-8; length: 16; CDR3: CASSRYLAGAGETQYF
size: once; J: TRBJ2-1; V: TRBV2; length: 17; CDR3: CASSPTSGSGGFYGQFF
size: -; J: TRBJ2-7; V: TRBV4-1; length: 14; CDR3: CASSQEEGVDEQYF
size: -; J: TRBJ2-5; V: TRBV5-5; length: 14; CDR3: CASSSRGIQETQYF
size: -; J: TRBJ2-2; V: TRBV27; length: 16; CDR3: CASSLAGTPTTGELFF
size: -; J: TRBJ2-2; V: TRBV7-2; length: 16; CDR3: CASSLSTGPNTGELFF
size: -; J: TRBJ2-3; V: TRBV25-1; length: 17; CDR3: CASSARGGSEPTDTQYF
size: -; J: TRBJ2-3; V: TRBV5-6; length: 16; CDR3: CASSALDGSGTDTQYF
size: -; J: TRBJ2-2; V: TRBV29-1; length: 14; CDR3: CSVVWDRGNRGAVF
size: -; J: TRBJ2-5; V: TRBV9; length: 14; CDR3: CASSVEGVQETQYF
size: -; J: TRBJ2-6; V: TRBV10-3; length: 13; CDR3: CAISELGQGVLTF
size: -; J: TRBJ1-1; V: TRBV5-6; length: 18; CDR3: CASSLTFGFSISNTEAFF
size: -; J: TRBJ1-1; V: TRBV4-1; length: 17; CDR3: CASSQRGPSIMNTEAFF
size: -; J: TRBJ1-4; V: TRBV19; length: 14; CDR3: CASNLDRTDEKLFF
size: -; J: TRBJ1-2; V: TRBV6-1; length: 17; CDR3: CASSEYLGALANYGYTF
size: -; J: TRBJ2-7; V: TRBV4-1; length: 13; CDR3: CASSQGGRSEQYF
size: few; J: TRBJ2-1; V: TRBV5-6; length: 13; CDR3: CASSLGAYNEQFF
size: -; J: TRBJ2-3; V: TRBV20-1; length: 10; CDR3: CSALLDTQYF
size: -; J: TRBJ2-3; V: TRBV6-5; length: 14; CDR3: CASSYSSEGDTQYF
size: -; J: TRBJ2-3; V: TRBV4-3; length: 16; CDR3: CASSPWRTSGPDTQYF
size: -; J: TRBJ2-3; V: TRBV2; length: 14; CDR3: CASIGFVGTDTQYF
size: -; J: TRBJ1-1; V: TRBV9; length: 13; CDR3: CASSPDRGQEAFF
size: -; J: TRBJ2-2; V: TRBV27; length: 14; CDR3: CASSLLGAPGELFF
size: few; J: TRBJ2-7; V: TRBV9; length: 14; CDR3: CASSVAGGNYEQYF
size: -; J: TRBJ2-2; V: TRBV11-3; length: 12; CDR3: CASSGEFGELFF
size: -; J: TRBJ1-2; V: TRBV30; length: 15; CDR3: CAWEGPRKSIWSYTF
size: -; J: TRBJ2-7; V: TRBV4-3; length: 16; CDR3: CASSQEKGEAYYEQYF
size: -; J: TRBJ1-2; V: TRBV11-2; length: 13; CDR3: CASSGDTLGGYTF
size: -; J: TRBJ2-3; V: TRBV2; length: 16; CDR3: CASSISKAGSTDTQYF
size: -; J: TRBJ2-4; V: TRBV5-4; length: 15; CDR3: CASSLFGGAKNIQYF
size: -; J: TRBJ1-3; V: TRBV7-2; length: 17; CDR3: CASSLPHTGGDGNTIYF
size: -; J: TRBJ2-7; V: TRBV5-6; length: 14; CDR3: CASSLGGNSYEQYF
size: -; J: TRBJ1-2; V: TRBV9; length: 14; CDR3: CASSETGTDYGYTF
size: -; J: TRBJ2-1; V: TRBV19; length: 13; CDR3: CASSYNSYNEQFF
size: -; J: TRBJ2-1; V: TRBV2; length: 13; CDR3: CASRGNDYNEQFF
size: -; J: TRBJ2-1; V: TRBV27; length: 14; CDR3: CASSLVSSYNEQFF
size: -; J: TRBJ2-5; V: TRBV29-1; length: 13; CDR3: CSVDLQNQETQYF
size: -; J: TRBJ2-7; V: TRBV6-5; length: 16; CDR3: CASSYSASGHTYEQYF
size: -; J: TRBJ2-7; V: TRBV7-2; length: 14; CDR3: CASSLAGTGYEQYF
size: -; J: TRBJ2-7; V: TRBV27; length: 13; CDR3: CASSFGETYEQYF
size: once; J: TRBJ1-2; V: TRBV6-6; length: 15; CDR3: CASSFRSEANYGYTF